This TCR beta chain was retrieved from a study of monozygotic twins with inflammatory bowel disease. Study-wide findings and caveats: Immunosuppressive treatments differing between patients may have added repertoire variability.

As for this clonotype: Antigen: not known.

Blood was drawn once per donor, and each sample measured more than 2 ml. This CDR3 has 15 residues. Germline V gene data show CDR1 as MGHDK and CDR2 as SYGVNS. Reprocessing the 5' RACE reads, TCRdb reports a single entry for every CDR3 protein and omits DNA. This sample contains a few hundred thousand distinct CDR3 sequences. The sequenced sample consisted of blood. The gene calls are TRBV25-1 and TRBJ2-7; TCRdb designates TRBD1, a call that cannot be tested without DNA. This clonotype was obtained from a human donor with ulcerative colitis or Crohn's disease, or a healthy co-twin of an affected twin (not recorded which). CDR3 protein: CASSEPGQGVPEQYF.